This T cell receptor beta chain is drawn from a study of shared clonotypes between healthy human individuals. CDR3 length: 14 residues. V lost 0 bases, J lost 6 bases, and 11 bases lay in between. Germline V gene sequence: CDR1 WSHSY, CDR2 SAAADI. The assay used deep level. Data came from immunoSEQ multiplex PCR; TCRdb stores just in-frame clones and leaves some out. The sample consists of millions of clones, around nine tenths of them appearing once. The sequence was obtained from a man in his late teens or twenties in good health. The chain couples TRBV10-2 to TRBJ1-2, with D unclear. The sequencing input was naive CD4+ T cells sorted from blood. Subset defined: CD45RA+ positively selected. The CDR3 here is CASSESQIIDGYTF. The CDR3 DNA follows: TGCGCCAGCAGTGAGTCACAGATTATTGATGGCTACACCTTC.